One and the same sample provided the 29 T cell receptor beta chains below, sequenced in a study of control samples from healthy donors and cancer patients. Produced via immunoSEQ multiplex PCR; TCRdb's table is partial and in-frame only. This table has around 85,000 clones, around 94% appearing once. The specimen sequenced was blood. These receptors came from a young woman in good health.

The chain links TRBV24-1 to TRBJ2-1; D is unclear. The V gene's germline CDR1 is KGHDR and CDR2 SFDVKD. With 5 bases removed from V and 7 bases from J, the gap between germline ends came to 8 bases. This CDR3 is built from 12 residues. The CDR3 DNA is TGTGCCACCAGTGGCCCCACAAATGAGCAGTTCTTC. It translates to CATSGPTNEQFF.

The chain is built from TRBV28 and TRBJ2-7; weak D call: TRBD1 (5 bases). This CDR3 region has 12 residues. Trimming took 6 bases from V and 5 from J, leaving 11 bases between them. CDR1 is MDHEN, CDR2 SYDVKM, per germline. The CDR3 loop is CASSTDSNEQYF. CDR3 bases: TGTGCCAGCAGCACCGACAGTAACGAGCAGTACTTC.

V gene TRBV10-2 combines with J gene TRBJ1-6; D possibly corresponds to TRBD1 (5 bases). Germline values: CDR1 WSHSY, CDR2 SAAADI. The CDR3 runs 17 residues. With 6 bases removed from V and 9 bases from J, the gap between germline ends came to 24 bases. For the CDR3, the DNA is TGCGCCAGCAGCCCCCTGGGAGGGGCGGGGGAGCTTTCACCCCTCCACTTT. This encodes CASSPLGGAGELSPLHF.

This chain joins TRBV6-5 and TRBJ2-7; D possibly uses TRBD1 or TRBD2 (5 bases each). Trimming shortened V by 5 bases and J by 4 bases, and 18 bases separated the two germline ends. Looked up from germline, CDR1 is MNHEY and CDR2 is SVGAGI. The CDR3 contains 15 residues. The CDR3 region has the DNA TGTGCCAGCAGTCTAGGTGGGACGGCTGCATACGAGCAGTACTTC. It specifies CASSLGGTAAYEQYF.

This chain links TRBV27 with TRBJ1-2; 7 nucleotides agree with TRBD1. CDR3 size: 13 residues. V lost 6 bases, J lost 4 bases, and 5 bases stayed unmatched. CDR1 and CDR2 from the germline V gene are MNHEY and SMNVEV (reference sequence). CDR3 in DNA: TGTGCCAGCAGGCAGGGACAGTTCTATGGCTACACCTTC. Protein sequence: CASRQGQFYGYTF.

The rearrangement links TRBV19 to TRBJ1-2; D possibly corresponds to TRBD1 (5 bases). Germline assignment: CDR1 LNHDA and CDR2 SQIVND (reference sequence). V gave up 2 bases and J gave up 6 bases, with 10 bases separating them. The CDR3 has 13 amino acids. The DNA of the CDR3 is TGTGCCAGTAGTATAAGGGGATGGGATGGCTACACCTTC. Encoded protein: CASSIRGWDGYTF.

This rearrangement joins TRBV11-2 to TRBJ2-2; perhaps TRBD1 as D (7 bases). The CDR3 covers 16 residues. CDR1 is SGHAT and CDR2 is FQNNGV in the germline V gene. Between the trimmed V and J ends, which lost 0 bases and 5 bases, there was a span of 13 bases. The CDR3 is CASSLDRGVTTGELFF. Here the CDR3 DNA reads TGTGCCAGCAGCTTAGACAGGGGGGTAACAACCGGGGAGCTGTTTTTT.

This sequence joins TRBV28 and TRBJ1-3, with a weak D call TRBD1 (6 bases). The CDR3 sequence is 15 residues long. Trimming took off 5 bases at V and 5 bases at J, with 16 bases between the two ends. Germline assignment: CDR1 MDHEN and CDR2 SYDVKM. As DNA, the CDR3 is TGTGCCAGCAGTCCCAGGGGACGGCCCAGAAACACCATATATTTT. Translating it yields CASSPRGRPRNTIYF.

The CDR3 region is CASSDGQGGNEQFF. CDR3 nucleotides: TGCGCCAGCTCCGACGGACAGGGAGGCAATGAGCAGTTCTTC. The rearrangement links TRBV10-2 to TRBJ2-1; 8 positions agree with TRBD1. This CDR3 region has 14 residues. The germline gives CDR1 WSHSY, CDR2 SAAADI. The J segment lost 6 bases and the V segment lost 8 bases, leaving 9 bases of the junction unmatched.

The chain carries TRBV9 and TRBJ2-5, with no clear D. V was shortened by 0 bases and J by 4 bases, with 7 bases between the two germline ends. Germline CDR1 is SGDLS and CDR2 is YYNGEE. The CDR3 has 13 residues. CDR3 in amino acids: CASSVAGAETQYF. The DNA of the CDR3 is TGTGCCAGCAGCGTAGCGGGCGCAGAGACCCAGTACTTC.

The rearrangement joins TRBV6-6 to TRBJ2-1; D possibly corresponds to TRBD2 (6 bases). V was trimmed by 5 bases and J by 2 bases, leaving 19 bases between them. In germline, CDR1 is MNHNY, CDR2 SVGAGI (reference sequence). The CDR3 is made up of 17 amino acids. The CDR3 DNA follows: TGTGCCAGCAGTCCTATACCGGTGGCTAGCGCCTACAATGAGCAGTTCTTC. Its protein product is CASSPIPVASAYNEQFF.

The sample holds one count of this clone. The rearrangement joins TRBV2 to TRBJ2-2; a weak D match, TRBD1 (6 bases). Between the trimmed V and J ends, which lost 6 bases and 5 bases, there was a span of 22 bases. This CDR3 spans 17 amino acids. Per the germline V gene, CDR1 is SNHLY and CDR2 is FYNNEI. CDR3: CASSRHRDTGGTGELFF. The CDR3 coding sequence is TGTGCCAGCAGCCGACACCGGGACACTGGTGGGACCGGGGAGCTGTTTTTT.

V and J are TRBV27 and TRBJ2-1; possible D gene TRBD2, 6 bases. Germline V gene sequence: CDR1 MNHEY, CDR2 SMNVEV (reference sequence). CDR3 size: 13 residues. V shed 6 bases and J shed 9 bases, with 15 bases lying between them. The CDR3 DNA sequence: TGTGCCAGCAGCGGAGGGTTCAGCGGTGAGCAGTTCTTC. This gives the protein CASSGGFSGEQFF.

V usage is TRBV28 and J usage is TRBJ1-2, with 10 positions matching TRBD1. CDR3 length equals 17 residues. Germline-derived CDR1 and CDR2 are MDHEN and SYDVKM. J gave up 1 base and V 1 base, and 6 bases lay outside the gene matches. The chain's CDR3 is CASSLSQGQGYNYGYTF. Written as DNA, the CDR3 is TGTGCCAGCAGTTTATCCCAGGGACAGGGGTATAACTATGGCTACACCTTC.

This rearrangement joins TRBV4-2 to TRBJ1-1; TRBD1 is a possible D gene (6 bases). CDR3 length: 16 residues. Germline CDR1 LGHNA, CDR2 YNFKEQ. V was pared by 0 bases and J by 6 bases, with 17 bases between. This chain's CDR3 is CASSQEVGGGAAEAFF. For the CDR3, the DNA is TGTGCCAGCAGCCAAGAAGTAGGGGGAGGTGCTGCTGAAGCTTTCTTT.

This chain connects TRBV2 to TRBJ2-7, with TRBD2 matching 7 bases. Germline loops: CDR1 SNHLY, CDR2 FYNNEI. The CDR3 contains 13 residues. V lost 6 bases and J lost 4; bases outside the gene matches: 6. The CDR3 spells CASRHGGGYEQYF. Written as DNA, the CDR3 is TGTGCCAGCAGGCATGGGGGGGGGTACGAGCAGTACTTC. Looking up the rest from reference TRBV2 and TRBJ2-7 gives the full variable domain: EPEVTQTPSHQVTQMGQEVILRCVPISNHLYFYWYRQILGQKVEFLVSFYNNEISEKSEIFDDQFSVERPDGSNFTLKIRSTKLEDSAMYFCASRHGGGYEQYFGPGTRLTVT.

The V gene is TRBV27, the J gene TRBJ2-1; perhaps TRBD1 as D (6 bases). The germline V gene has CDR1 MNHEY and CDR2 SMNVEV (reference sequence). The germline V and J ends were trimmed by 4 bases and 2 bases, with 21 bases remaining between them. CDR3 length: 18 amino acids. CDR3 sequence reads: CASSSLGADFETYNEQFF. DNA for the CDR3: TGTGCCAGCAGTTCCCTGGGGGCCGATTTCGAGACCTACAATGAGCAGTTCTTC.

The gene calls are TRBV6-5 and TRBJ1-1; possible D gene TRBD1, 5 bases. Germline V gene data show CDR1 as MNHEY and CDR2 as SVGAGI. This CDR3 contains 15 residues. Trimming removed 6 bases at V and 4 bases at J, with 18 bases between. CDR3 region: CASSRVQGDPTEAFF. CDR3 DNA sequence: TGTGCCAGCAGCCGCGTCCAGGGTGACCCCACTGAAGCTTTCTTT.

The V call is TRBV5-5, the J call TRBJ1-1, with unresolved D. The CDR3 is 14 amino acids. V lost 4 bases, J lost 2 bases, and 12 bases lay in between. Germline CDR1 reads SGHKS; CDR2 reads YYEKEE (reference sequence). The CDR3 coding sequence is TGTGCCAGCAGCCACCGGGAGATTAACACTGAAGCTTTCTTT. It is translated as CASSHREINTEAFF.

J is TRBJ1-2 and V is TRBV4-2, with 7 bases matching TRBD1. This CDR3 is built from 13 residues. Germline V gene lookup returns CDR1 LGHNA and CDR2 YNFKEQ. Losses at the gene ends were 4 bases for V and 8 bases for J; bases not matched to a gene: 7. The chain's CDR3 is CASSLNRDRGYTF. The CDR3 DNA is TGTGCCAGCAGCCTAAACCGGGACAGAGGCTACACCTTC.

The chain combines TRBV11-2 with TRBJ2-2; a weak D match, TRBD2 (6 bases). This CDR3 is 16 amino acids long. Germline V gives CDR1 SGHAT, CDR2 FQNNGV. V shed 1 base and J shed 1 base, with 10 bases lying between them. The CDR3 bases are TGTGCCAGCAGCTTAGGGCTAGCGTTGAACACCGGGGAGCTGTTTTTT. Its protein product is CASSLGLALNTGELFF.

CDR3 amino acids: CASSFRRTGSYEQYF. In DNA form, the CDR3 reads TGTGCCAGCAGCTTTAGGAGGACAGGGTCTTACGAGCAGTACTTC. This chain connects TRBV5-8 to TRBJ2-7; 8 bases agree with TRBD1. The CDR3 runs to 15 residues. CDR1 and CDR2 (germline): SGHTS, YDEGEE. The junction had 8 bases not matched to a gene; V was cut back by 2 bases and J by 4 bases.

In this sample, this clone turned up once. The rearrangement links TRBV27 to TRBJ1-5; a possible D gene is TRBD1 (6 bases). Trimming took 7 bases from V and 0 from J, leaving 13 bases between them. The CDR3 is made up of 15 amino acids. From germline, CDR1 is MNHEY and CDR2 SMNVEV (reference sequence). CDR3 sequence reads: CASNVKGGSNQPQHF. Here the CDR3 DNA reads TGTGCCAGCAATGTAAAAGGGGGTAGCAATCAGCCCCAGCATTTT.

The count of this clone is one. The chain has TRBV6-2 or TRBV6-3 and TRBJ1-5; possibly TRBD1 for D (5 bases). Trimming stripped 6 bases from V and 4 bases from J, with 13 bases between. Germline V CDR1 and CDR2: MNHEY, SVGEGT. This CDR3 region has 14 residues. CDR3 DNA sequence: TGTGCCAGCAGCCTCGGGACGGCAAATCAGCCCCAGCATTTT. This sequence encodes CASSLGTANQPQHF.

The chain couples TRBV20-1 to TRBJ1-5, with D possibly being TRBD1 (5 bases). Germline CDR1 DFQATT, CDR2 SNEGSKA (reference sequence). The CDR3 covers 16 residues. Trimming took 3 bases from V and 0 from J, leaving 15 bases between them. Here the CDR3 DNA reads TGCAGTGCTAGTATGACAGCTGGGGATAGCAATCAGCCCCAGCATTTT. Translating gives CSASMTAGDSNQPQHF.

The sample holds one count of this clone. The gene calls are TRBV15 and TRBJ2-7, with D maybe TRBD1 (5 bases). The CDR3 is 14 residues long. Germline V gene sequence: CDR1 LNHNV, CDR2 YYDKDF (reference sequence). V was trimmed by 0 bases and J by 6 bases, leaving 12 bases between them. CDR3 sequence reads: CATSRETRTFEQYF. In nucleotides, the CDR3 is TGTGCCACCAGCAGAGAAACCCGGACATTCGAGCAGTACTTC.

The chain uses TRBV7-6 and TRBJ2-2; D is unclear. This CDR3 spans 11 amino acids. V lost 7 bases to trimming and J lost 6 bases, with 6 bases between them. Germline-derived CDR1 and CDR2 are SGHVS and FNYEAQ. This CDR3 reads CASKSSGELFF. CDR3 coding DNA: TGTGCCAGCAAGTCATCCGGGGAGCTGTTTTTT. The full variable domain, in which reference TRBV7-6 and TRBJ2-2 provide the parts outside the CDR3, is GAGVSQSPRYKVTKRGQDVALRCDPISGHVSLYWYRQALGQGPEFLTYFNYEAQQDKSGLPNDRFSAERPEGSISTLTIQRTEQRDSAMYRCASKSSGELFFGEGSRLTVL.

Only a few counts were recorded for this clone. This rearrangement joins TRBV19 to TRBJ1-5, with a tentative D call TRBD1 (5 bases). V was pared by 4 bases and J by 1 base, with 11 bases between. The germline gives CDR1 LNHDA, CDR2 SQIVND (reference sequence). CDR3 length: 15 residues. The CDR3 sequence is CASSRGRASNQPQHF. DNA for the CDR3: TGTGCCAGTAGTAGGGGCAGGGCCAGCAATCAGCCCCAGCATTTT.

In DNA form, the CDR3 reads TGTGCCAGTAACCCCCCCGGTTTTCGGGACGGCAATCAGCCCCAGCATTTT. This translates into CASNPPGFRDGNQPQHF. V usage is TRBV19 and J usage is TRBJ1-5, with D possibly being TRBD1 (5 bases). CDR3 size: 17 residues. Germline V CDR1 and CDR2: LNHDA, SQIVND (reference sequence). V was cut by 7 bases and J by 2 bases, with 21 bases left in between.